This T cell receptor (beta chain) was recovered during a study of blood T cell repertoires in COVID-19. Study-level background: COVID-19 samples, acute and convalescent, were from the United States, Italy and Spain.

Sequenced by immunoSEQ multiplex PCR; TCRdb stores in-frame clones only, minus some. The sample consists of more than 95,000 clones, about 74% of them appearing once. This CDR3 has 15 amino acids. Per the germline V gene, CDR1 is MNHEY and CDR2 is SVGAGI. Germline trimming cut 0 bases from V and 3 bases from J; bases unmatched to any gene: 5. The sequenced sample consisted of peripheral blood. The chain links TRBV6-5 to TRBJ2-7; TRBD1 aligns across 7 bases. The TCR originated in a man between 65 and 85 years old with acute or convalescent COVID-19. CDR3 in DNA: TGTGCCAGCAGTTACTCACAGGGGACCATCTACGAGCAGTACTTC. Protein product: CASSYSQGTIYEQYF.